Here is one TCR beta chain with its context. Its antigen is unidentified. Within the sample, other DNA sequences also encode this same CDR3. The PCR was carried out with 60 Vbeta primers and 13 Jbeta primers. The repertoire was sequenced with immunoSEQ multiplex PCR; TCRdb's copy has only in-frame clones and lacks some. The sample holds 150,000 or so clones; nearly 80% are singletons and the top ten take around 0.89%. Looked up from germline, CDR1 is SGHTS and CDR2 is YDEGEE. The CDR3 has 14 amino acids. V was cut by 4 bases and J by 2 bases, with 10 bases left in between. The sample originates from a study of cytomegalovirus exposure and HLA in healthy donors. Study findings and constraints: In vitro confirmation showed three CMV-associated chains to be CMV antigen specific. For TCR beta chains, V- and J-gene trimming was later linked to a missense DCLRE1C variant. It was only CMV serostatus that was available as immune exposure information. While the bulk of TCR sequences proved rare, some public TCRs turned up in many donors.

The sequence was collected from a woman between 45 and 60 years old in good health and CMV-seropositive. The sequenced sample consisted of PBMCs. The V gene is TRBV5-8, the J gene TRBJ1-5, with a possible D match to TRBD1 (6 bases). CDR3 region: CASSPRTGNQPQHF. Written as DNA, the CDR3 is TGTGCCAGCAGCCCACGGACAGGCAATCAGCCCCAGCATTTT.